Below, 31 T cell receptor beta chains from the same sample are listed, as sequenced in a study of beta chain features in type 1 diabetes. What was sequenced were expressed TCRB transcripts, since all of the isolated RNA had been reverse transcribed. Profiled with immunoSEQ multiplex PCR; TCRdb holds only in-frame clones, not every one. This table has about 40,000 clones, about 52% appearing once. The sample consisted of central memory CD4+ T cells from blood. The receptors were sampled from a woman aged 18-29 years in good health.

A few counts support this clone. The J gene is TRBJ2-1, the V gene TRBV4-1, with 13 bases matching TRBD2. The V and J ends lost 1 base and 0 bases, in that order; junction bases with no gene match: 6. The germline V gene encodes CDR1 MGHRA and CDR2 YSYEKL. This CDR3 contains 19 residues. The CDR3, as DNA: TGCGCCAGCAGCCAAGTGGGACTAGCGGGGAGGAGCTCCTACAATGAGCAGTTCTTC. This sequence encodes CASSQVGLAGRSSYNEQFF.

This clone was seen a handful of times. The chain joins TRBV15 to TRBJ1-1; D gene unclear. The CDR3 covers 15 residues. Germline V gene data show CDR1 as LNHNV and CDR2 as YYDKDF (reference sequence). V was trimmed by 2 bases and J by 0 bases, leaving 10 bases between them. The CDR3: CATSRSPEMNTEAFF. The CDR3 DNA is TGTGCCACCAGCAGATCGCCGGAGATGAACACTGAAGCTTTCTTT.

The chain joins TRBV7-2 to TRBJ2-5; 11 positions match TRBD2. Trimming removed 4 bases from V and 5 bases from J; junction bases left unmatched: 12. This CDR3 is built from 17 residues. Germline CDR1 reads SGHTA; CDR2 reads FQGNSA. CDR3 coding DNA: TGTGCCAGCAGCTCAAGGACTAGCGGGCTACACAGGGAGACCCAGTACTTC. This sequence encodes CASSSRTSGLHRETQYF.

The CDR3 is CASSLSWQGSSSYNSPLHF. CDR3 DNA: TGCGCCAGCAGCTTGTCCTGGCAGGGAAGTAGCTCCTATAATTCACCCCTCCACTTT. This chain joins TRBV5-1 and TRBJ1-6; the D gene is possibly TRBD1 (5 bases). V lost 1 base, J lost 0 bases, and 17 bases lay in between. This CDR3 spans 19 amino acids. Germline assignment: CDR1 SGHRS and CDR2 YFSETQ.

CDR3 amino acids: CASSSPGTGGGGYTF. For the CDR3, the DNA is TGTGCCAGCAGTTCACCCGGGACAGGGGGTGGTGGCTACACCTTC. The V and J genes are TRBV27 and TRBJ1-2; 11 nucleotides line up with TRBD1. Per the germline V gene, CDR1 is MNHEY and CDR2 is SMNVEV (reference sequence). CDR3 length: 15 residues. Trimming cost V 4 bases and J 7 bases; bases outside gene matches: 8.

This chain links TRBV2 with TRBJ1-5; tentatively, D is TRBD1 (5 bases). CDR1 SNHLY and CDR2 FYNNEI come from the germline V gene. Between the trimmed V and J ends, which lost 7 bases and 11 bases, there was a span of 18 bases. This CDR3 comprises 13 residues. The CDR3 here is CASNPGRGEAQHF. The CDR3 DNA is TGTGCCAGCAATCCAGGCCGGGGGGAGGCCCAGCATTTT.

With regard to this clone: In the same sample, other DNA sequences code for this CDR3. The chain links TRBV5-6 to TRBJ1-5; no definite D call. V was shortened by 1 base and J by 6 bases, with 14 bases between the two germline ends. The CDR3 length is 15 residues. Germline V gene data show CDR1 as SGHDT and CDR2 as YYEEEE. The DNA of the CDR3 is TGTGCCAGCAGCTTGAATAGAGGGATGAGTCAGCCCCAGCATTTT. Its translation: CASSLNRGMSQPQHF. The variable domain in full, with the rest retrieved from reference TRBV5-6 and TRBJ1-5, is DAGVTQSPTHLIKTRGQQVTLRCSPKSGHDTVSWYQQALGQGPQFIFQYYEEEERQRGNFPDRFSGHQFPNYSSELNVNALLLGDSALYLCASSLNRGMSQPQHFGDGTRLSIL.

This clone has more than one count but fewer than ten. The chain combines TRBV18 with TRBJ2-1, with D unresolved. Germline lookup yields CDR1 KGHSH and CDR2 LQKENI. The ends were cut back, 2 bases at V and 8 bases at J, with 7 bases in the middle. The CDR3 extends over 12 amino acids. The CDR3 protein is CASSPSPYEQFF. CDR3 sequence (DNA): TGTGCCAGCTCACCATCCCCGTATGAGCAGTTCTTC.

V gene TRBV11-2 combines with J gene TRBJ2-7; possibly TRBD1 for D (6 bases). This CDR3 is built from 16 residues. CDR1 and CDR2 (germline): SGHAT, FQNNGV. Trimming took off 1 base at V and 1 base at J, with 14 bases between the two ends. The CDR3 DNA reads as TGTGCCAGCAGCTTAGCGTCCCGAACAGGGTCCTACGAGCAGTACTTC. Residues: CASSLASRTGSYEQYF. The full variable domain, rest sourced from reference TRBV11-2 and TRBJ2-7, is EAGVAQSPRYKIIEKRQSVAFWCNPISGHATLYWYQQILGQGPKLLIQFQNNGVVDDSQLPKDRFSAERLKGVDSTLKIQPAKLEDSAVYLCASSLASRTGSYEQYFGPGTRLTVT.

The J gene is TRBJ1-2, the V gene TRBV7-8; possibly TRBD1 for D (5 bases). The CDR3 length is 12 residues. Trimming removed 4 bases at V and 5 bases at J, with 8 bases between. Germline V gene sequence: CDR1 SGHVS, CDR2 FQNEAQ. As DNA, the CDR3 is TGTGCCAGCAGCTCCGGGGGTTATGGCTACACCTTC. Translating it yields CASSSGGYGYTF.

Here the CDR3 reads CASSQVNGETQYF. The CDR3 DNA reads as TGCGCCAGCAGCCAAGTTAACGGGGAGACCCAGTACTTC. The gene calls are TRBV4-1 and TRBJ2-5; D is unclear. The ends were cut back, 1 base at V and 5 bases at J, with 8 bases in the middle. Germline V gives CDR1 MGHRA, CDR2 YSYEKL. The CDR3 is 13 amino acids.

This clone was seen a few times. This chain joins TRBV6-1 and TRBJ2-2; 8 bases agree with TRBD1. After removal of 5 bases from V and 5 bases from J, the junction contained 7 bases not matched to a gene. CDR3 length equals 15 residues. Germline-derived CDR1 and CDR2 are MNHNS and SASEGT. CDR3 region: CASSLDRVGTGELFF. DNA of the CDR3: TGTGCCAGCAGTTTGGACAGGGTCGGGACCGGGGAGCTGTTTTTT.

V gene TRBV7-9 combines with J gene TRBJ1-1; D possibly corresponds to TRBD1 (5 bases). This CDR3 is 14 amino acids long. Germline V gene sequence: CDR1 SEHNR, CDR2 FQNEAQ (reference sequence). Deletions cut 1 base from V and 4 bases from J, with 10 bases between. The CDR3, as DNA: TGTGCCAGCAGCTTAGAGGGGCTGGCCACTGAAGCTTTCTTT. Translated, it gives CASSLEGLATEAFF.

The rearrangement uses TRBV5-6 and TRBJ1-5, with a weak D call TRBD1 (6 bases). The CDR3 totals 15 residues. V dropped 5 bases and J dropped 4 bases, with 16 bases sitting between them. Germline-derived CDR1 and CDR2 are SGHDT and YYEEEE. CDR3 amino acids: CASSLSAGANQPQHF. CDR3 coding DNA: TGTGCCAGCAGTCTTTCGGCAGGGGCGAATCAGCCCCAGCATTTT.

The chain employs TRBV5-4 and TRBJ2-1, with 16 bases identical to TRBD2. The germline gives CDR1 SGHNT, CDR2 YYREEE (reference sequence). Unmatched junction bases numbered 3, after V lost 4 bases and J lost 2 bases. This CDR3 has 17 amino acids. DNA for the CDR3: TGTGCCAGCAGCAAGGGACTAGCGGGAGGGACCTACAATGAGCAGTTCTTC. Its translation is CASSKGLAGGTYNEQFF.

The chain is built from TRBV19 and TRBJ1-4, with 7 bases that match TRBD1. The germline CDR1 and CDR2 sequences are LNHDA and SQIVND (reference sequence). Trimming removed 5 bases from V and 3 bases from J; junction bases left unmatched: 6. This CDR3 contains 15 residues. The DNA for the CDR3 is TGTGCCAGTAGTTTTCCCGGGACAGCTAATGAAAAACTGTTTTTT. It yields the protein CASSFPGTANEKLFF.

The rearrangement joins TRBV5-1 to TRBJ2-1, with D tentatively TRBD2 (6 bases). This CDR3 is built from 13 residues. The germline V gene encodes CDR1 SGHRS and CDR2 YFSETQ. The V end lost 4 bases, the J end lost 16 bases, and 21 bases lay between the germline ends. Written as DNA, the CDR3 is TGCGCCAGCAGCCCTCAGGACGGGGACTCAGGTTTCTTC. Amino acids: CASSPQDGDSGFF.

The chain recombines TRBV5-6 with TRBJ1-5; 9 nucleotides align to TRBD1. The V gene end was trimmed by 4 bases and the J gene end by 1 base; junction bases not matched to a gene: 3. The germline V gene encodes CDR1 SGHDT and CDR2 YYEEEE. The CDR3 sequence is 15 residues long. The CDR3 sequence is CASSAGQGSNQPQHF. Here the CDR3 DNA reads TGTGCCAGCAGCGCGGGACAGGGAAGCAATCAGCCCCAGCATTTT.

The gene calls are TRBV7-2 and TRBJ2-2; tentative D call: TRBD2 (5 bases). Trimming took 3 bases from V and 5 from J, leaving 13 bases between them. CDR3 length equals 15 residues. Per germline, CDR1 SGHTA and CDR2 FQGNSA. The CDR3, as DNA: TGTGCCAGCAGCTTGTCTGAGGGTCGGACCGGGGAGCTGTTTTTT. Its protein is CASSLSEGRTGELFF.

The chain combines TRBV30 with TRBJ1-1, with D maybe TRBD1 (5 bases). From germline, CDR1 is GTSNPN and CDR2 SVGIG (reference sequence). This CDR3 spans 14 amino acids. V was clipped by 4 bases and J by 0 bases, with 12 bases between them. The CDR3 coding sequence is TGTGCCTGGACAGGGTCAACCATGAACACTGAAGCTTTCTTT. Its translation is CAWTGSTMNTEAFF.

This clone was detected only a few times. CDR3: CASSFTRTSGRSAEQFF. Written as DNA, the CDR3 is TGTGCCAGCAGCTTTACGCGGACTAGCGGGAGATCCGCTGAGCAGTTCTTC. The chain is built from TRBV2 and TRBJ2-1, with 13 bases matching TRBD2. Unmatched junction bases numbered 14, after V lost 6 bases and J lost 9 bases. Germline CDR1 SNHLY, CDR2 FYNNEI. The CDR3 runs to 17 residues. Supplemented by reference TRBV2 and TRBJ2-1, the full variable domain reads EPEVTQTPSHQVTQMGQEVILRCVPISNHLYFYWYRQILGQKVEFLVSFYNNEISEKSEIFDDQFSVERPDGSNFTLKIRSTKLEDSAMYFCASSFTRTSGRSAEQFFGPGTRLTVL.

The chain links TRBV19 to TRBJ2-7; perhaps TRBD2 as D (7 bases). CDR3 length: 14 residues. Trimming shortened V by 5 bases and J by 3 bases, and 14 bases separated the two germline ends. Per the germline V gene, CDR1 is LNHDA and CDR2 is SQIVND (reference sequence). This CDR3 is CASSVQGGGYEQYF. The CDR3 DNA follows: TGTGCCAGTAGTGTACAGGGAGGGGGCTACGAGCAGTACTTC.

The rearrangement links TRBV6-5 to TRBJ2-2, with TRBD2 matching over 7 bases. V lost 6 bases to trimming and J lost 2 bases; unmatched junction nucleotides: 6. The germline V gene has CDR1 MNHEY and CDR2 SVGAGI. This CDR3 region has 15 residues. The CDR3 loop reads CASRRASGNTGELFF. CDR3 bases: TGTGCCAGCAGGCGGGCTAGCGGTAACACCGGGGAGCTGTTTTTT.

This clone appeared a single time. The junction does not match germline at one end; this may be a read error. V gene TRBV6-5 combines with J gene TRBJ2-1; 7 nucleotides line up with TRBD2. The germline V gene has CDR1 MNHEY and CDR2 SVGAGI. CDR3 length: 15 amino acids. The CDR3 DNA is TGTGCCAGCAGTTACGGGGGGGTCGCCTACAATGAGCAGCTCTTC. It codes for CASSYGGVAYNEQLF.

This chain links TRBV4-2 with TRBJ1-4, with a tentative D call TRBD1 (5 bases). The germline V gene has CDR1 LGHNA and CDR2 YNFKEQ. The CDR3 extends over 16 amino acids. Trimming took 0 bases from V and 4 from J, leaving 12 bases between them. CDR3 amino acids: CASSQDGRQGNEKLFF. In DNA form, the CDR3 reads TGTGCCAGCAGCCAAGATGGGAGGCAGGGTAATGAAAAACTGTTTTTT.

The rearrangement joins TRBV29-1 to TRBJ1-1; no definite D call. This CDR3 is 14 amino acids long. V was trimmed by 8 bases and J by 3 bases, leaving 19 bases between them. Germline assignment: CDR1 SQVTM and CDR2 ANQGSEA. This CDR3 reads CSSSETRMDTEAFF. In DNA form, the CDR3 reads TGCAGCTCATCTGAGACGAGGATGGACACTGAAGCTTTCTTT. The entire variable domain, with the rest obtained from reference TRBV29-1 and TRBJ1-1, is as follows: SAVISQKPSRDICQRGTSLTIQCQVDSQVTMMFWYRQQPGQSLTLIATANQGSEATYESGFVIDKFPISRPNLTFSTLTVSNMSPEDSSIYLCSSSETRMDTEAFFGQGTRLTVV.

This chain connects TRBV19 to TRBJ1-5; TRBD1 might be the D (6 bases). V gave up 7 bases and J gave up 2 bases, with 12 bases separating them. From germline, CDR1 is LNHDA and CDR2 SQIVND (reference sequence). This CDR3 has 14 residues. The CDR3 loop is CASNNRAGNQPQHF. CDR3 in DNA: TGTGCCAGTAATAACAGGGCTGGCAATCAGCCCCAGCATTTT.

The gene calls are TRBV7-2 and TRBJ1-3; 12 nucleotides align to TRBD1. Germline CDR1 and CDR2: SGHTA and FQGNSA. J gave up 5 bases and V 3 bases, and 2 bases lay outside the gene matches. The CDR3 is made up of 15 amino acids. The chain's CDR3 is CASSLGTGGRNTIYF. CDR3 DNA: TGTGCCAGCAGCTTGGGGACAGGGGGCCGAAACACCATATATTTT.

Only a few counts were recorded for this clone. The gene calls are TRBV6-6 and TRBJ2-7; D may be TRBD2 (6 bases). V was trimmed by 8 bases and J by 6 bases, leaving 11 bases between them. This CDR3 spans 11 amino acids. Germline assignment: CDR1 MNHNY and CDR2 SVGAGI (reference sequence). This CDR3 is CASFLGGEQYF. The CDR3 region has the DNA TGTGCCAGCTTCCTGGGGGGCGAGCAGTACTTC.

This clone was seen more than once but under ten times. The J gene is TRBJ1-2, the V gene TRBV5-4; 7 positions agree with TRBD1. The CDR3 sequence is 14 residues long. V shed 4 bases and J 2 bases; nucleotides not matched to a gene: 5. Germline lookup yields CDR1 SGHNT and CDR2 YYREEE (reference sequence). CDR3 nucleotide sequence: TGTGCCAGCAGCGTCCCGGGACAGAACTATGGCTACACCTTC. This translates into CASSVPGQNYGYTF.

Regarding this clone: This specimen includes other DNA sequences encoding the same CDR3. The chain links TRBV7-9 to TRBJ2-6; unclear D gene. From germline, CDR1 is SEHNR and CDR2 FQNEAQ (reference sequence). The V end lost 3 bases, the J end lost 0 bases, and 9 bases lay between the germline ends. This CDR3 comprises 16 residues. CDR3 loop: CASSLRRGSGANVLTF. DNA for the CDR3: TGTGCCAGCAGCTTGAGGCGAGGCTCTGGGGCCAACGTCCTGACTTTC.